Listed below are T cell receptor beta chains from one sample, sequenced in a study of blood T cell repertoires in COVID-19. The repertoire was sequenced with immunoSEQ multiplex PCR; TCRdb's copy has only in-frame clones and lacks some. This sample has over 200,000 clones, with roughly nine tenths found just once. The specimen sequenced was peripheral blood. These receptors were obtained from a middle-aged man with active or convalescent COVID-19. Each CDR3 is given with its conserved first and last residue. A D gene is named only where the DNA matches it firmly. Some rows have no size entry. The others give once, few or many, or a class for an expanded clone.

V gene	D gene	J gene	clone size	CDR3 protein	CDR3 DNA
TRBV6-2/TRBV6-3	TRBD1	TRBJ2-1	.	CASSYGTGEYNEQFF	TGTGCCAGCAGTTACGGGACAGGGGAATACAATGAGCAGTTCTTC
TRBV11-2	TRBD2	TRBJ2-5	.	CASSFGTSAQETQYF	TGTGCCAGCAGCTTTGGGACTAGCGCCCAAGAGACCCAGTACTTC
TRBV28	TRBD1	TRBJ2-7	.	CASSSLGQGAGEQYF	TGTGCCAGCAGTTCGTTGGGACAGGGGGCGGGGGAGCAGTACTTC
TRBV13	.	TRBJ1-1	.	CASSPPRGTEAFF	TGTGCCAGCAGCCCCCCCAGGGGCACTGAAGCTTTCTTT
TRBV6-5	.	TRBJ1-2	.	CASSYMTGSSHGYTF	TGTGCCAGCAGTTACATGACAGGTTCGTCCCATGGCTACACCTTC
TRBV28	TRBD1	TRBJ2-3	.	CASSLDRGGTDTQYF	TGTGCCAGCAGTTTAGACAGGGGAGGAACAGATACGCAGTATTTT
TRBV30	.	TRBJ2-7	.	CAWSVGGSSLSYEQYF	TGTGCCTGGAGTGTAGGGGGTAGCTCCCTCTCCTACGAGCAGTACTTC
TRBV6-5	.	TRBJ2-1	.	CASARESGNYNEQFF	TGTGCCAGCGCGAGGGAGAGTGGAAATTACAATGAGCAGTTCTTC
TRBV7-2	TRBD1	TRBJ1-2	few	CASSIDRGPYGYTF	TGTGCCAGCAGCATCGACAGGGGCCCCTATGGCTACACCTTC
TRBV30	.	TRBJ1-6	.	CAWSLGGSGSPLHF	TGTGCCTGGAGCCTGGGGGGTTCAGGGTCACCCCTCCACTTT
TRBV5-1	TRBD1	TRBJ2-1	.	CASSAVRDSAAPSYNEQFF	TGCGCCAGCAGCGCGGTCCGGGACAGCGCCGCGCCCTCCTACAATGAGCAGTTCTTC